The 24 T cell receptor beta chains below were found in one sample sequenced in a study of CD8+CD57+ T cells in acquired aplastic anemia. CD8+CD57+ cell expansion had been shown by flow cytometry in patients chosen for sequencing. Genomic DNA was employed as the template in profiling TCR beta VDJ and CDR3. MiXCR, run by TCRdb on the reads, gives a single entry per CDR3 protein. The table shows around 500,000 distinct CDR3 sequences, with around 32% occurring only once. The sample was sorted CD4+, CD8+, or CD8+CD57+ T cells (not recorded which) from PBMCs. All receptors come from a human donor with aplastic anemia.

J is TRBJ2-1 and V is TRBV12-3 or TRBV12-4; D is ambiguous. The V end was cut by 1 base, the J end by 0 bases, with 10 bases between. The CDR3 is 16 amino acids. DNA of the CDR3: TGTGCCAGCAGTTTAGTAGCAGGTAGCTCCTACAATGAGCAGTTCTTC. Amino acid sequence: CASSLVAGSSYNEQFF.

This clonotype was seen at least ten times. The CDR3 spells CSARRSGTAYGYTF. CDR3 bases: TGCAGTGCTAGACGTTCCGGGACAGCCTATGGCTACACCTTC. The rearrangement uses TRBV20-1 and TRBJ1-2, with 7 nucleotides matching TRBD1. Trimming took 2 bases from V and 4 from J; bases not matched to a gene: 7. Germline V gene lookup returns CDR1 DFQATT and CDR2 SNEGSKA (reference sequence). The CDR3 is 14 amino acids.

CDR3 DNA sequence: TGCAGTGCTCCCCGCAACCAAATGAACACTGAAGCTTTCTTT. Encoded protein: CSAPRNQMNTEAFF. V usage is TRBV20-1 and J usage is TRBJ1-1; D not certain. Germline CDR1 is DFQATT and CDR2 is SNEGSKA (reference sequence). V lost 5 bases and J 0 bases, leaving 13 bases between the germline ends. The CDR3 consists of 14 residues.

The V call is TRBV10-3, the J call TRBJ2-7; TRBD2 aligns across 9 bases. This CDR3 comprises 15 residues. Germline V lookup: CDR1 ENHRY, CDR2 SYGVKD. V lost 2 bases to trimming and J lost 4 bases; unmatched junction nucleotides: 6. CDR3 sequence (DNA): TGTGCCATCAGTGAGGGAGCGGGGGGTGCGTACGAGCAGTACTTC. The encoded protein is CAISEGAGGAYEQYF.

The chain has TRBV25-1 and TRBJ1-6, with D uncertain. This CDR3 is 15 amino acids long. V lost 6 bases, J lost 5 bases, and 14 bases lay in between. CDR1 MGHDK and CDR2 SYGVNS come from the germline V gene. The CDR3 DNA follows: TGTGCCAGCAGCACCGGTTCGGGGAATAATTCACCCCTCCACTTT. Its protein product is CASSTGSGNNSPLHF. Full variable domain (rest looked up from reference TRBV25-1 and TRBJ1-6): EADIYQTPRYLVIGTGKKITLECSQTMGHDKMYWYQQDPGMELHLIHYSYGVNSTEKGDLSSESTVSRIRTEHFPLTLESARPSHTSQYLCASSTGSGNNSPLHFGNGTRLTVT.

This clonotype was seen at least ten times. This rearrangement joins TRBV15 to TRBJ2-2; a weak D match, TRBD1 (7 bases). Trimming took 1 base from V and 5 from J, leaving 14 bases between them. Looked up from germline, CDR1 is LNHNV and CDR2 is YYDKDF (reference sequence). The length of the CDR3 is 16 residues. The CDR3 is CATSRGPTGRTGELFF. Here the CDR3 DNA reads TGTGCCACCAGCAGAGGACCGACAGGGAGGACCGGGGAGCTGTTTTTT.

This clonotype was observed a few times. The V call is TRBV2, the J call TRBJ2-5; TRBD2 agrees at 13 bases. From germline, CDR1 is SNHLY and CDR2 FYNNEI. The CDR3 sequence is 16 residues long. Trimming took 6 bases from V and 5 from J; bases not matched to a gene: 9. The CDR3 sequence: CASRGTSGAPGETQYF. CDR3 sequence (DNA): TGTGCCAGCAGAGGGACTAGCGGGGCCCCCGGGGAGACCCAGTACTTC.

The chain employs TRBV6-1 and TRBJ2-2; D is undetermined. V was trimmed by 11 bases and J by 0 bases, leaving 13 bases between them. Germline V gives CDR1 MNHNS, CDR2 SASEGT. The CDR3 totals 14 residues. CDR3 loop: CAHLTDANTGELFF. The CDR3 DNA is TGTGCCCACCTCACTGACGCGAACACCGGGGAGCTGTTTTTT.

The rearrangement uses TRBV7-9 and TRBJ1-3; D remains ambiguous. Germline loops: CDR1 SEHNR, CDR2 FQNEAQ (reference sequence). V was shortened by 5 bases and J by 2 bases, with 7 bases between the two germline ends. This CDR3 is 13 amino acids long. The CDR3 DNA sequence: TGTGCCAGCAGCAAACGGACTGGAAACACCATATATTTT. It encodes CASSKRTGNTIYF. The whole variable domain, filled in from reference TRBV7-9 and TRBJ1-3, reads DTGVSQNPRHKITKRGQNVTFRCDPISEHNRLYWYRQTLGQGPEFLTYFQNEAQLEKSRLLSDRFSAERPKGSFSTLEIQRTEQGDSAMYLCASSKRTGNTIYFGEGSWLTVV.

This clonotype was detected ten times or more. The CDR3 nucleotides are TGTGCCAGCAGTGAAATCCGGAGTCAGAACACTGAAGCTTTCTTT. Translation: CASSEIRSQNTEAFF. This chain links TRBV2 with TRBJ1-1, with D unresolved. This CDR3 spans 15 amino acids. The V gene lost 2 bases and the J gene lost 1 base, with 11 bases spanning the gap. The V gene's germline CDR1 is SNHLY and CDR2 FYNNEI.

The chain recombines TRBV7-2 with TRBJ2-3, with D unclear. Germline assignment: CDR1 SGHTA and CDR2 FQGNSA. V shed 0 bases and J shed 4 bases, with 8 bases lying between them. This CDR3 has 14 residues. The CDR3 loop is CASSLASISDTQYF. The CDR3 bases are TGTGCCAGCAGCTTAGCGAGTATCTCAGATACGCAGTATTTT.

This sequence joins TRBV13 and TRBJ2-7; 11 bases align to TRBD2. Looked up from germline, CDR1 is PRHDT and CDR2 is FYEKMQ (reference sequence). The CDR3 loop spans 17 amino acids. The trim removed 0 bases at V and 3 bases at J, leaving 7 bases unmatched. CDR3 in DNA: TGTGCCAGCAGCTTAGGGATCCAGGGACTAGCGGTCTACGAGCAGTACTTC. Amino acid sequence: CASSLGIQGLAVYEQYF. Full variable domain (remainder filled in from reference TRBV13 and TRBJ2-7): AAGVIQSPRHLIKEKRETATLKCYPIPRHDTVYWYQQGPGQDPQFLISFYEKMQSDKGSIPDRFSAQQFSDYHSELNMSSLELGDSALYFCASSLGIQGLAVYEQYFGPGTRLTVT.

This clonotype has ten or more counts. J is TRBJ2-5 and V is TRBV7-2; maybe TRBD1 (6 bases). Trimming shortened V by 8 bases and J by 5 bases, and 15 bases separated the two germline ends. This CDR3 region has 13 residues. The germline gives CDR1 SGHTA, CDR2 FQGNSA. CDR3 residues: CASSRGWEETQYF. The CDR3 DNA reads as TGTGCCAGCTCCAGGGGATGGGAGGAGACCCAGTACTTC.

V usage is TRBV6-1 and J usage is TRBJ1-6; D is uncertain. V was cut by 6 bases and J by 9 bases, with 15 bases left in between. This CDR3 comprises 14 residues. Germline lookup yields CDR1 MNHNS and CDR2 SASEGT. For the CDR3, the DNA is TGTGCCAGCAGACCAACGGTGGGTAGTTCACCCCTCCACTTT. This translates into CASRPTVGSSPLHF.

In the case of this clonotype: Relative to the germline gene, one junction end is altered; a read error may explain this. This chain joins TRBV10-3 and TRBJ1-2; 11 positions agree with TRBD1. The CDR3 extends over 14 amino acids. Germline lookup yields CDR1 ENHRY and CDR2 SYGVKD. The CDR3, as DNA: TGTGCCAGCAGTGAGCCGGGACAGGGGGTGGGCTACACCTTC. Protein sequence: CASSEPGQGVGYTF.

The CDR3 here is CAISSPTSKTDTQYF. In DNA form, the CDR3 reads TGTGCCATCAGCTCACCAACTAGCAAGACAGATACGCAGTATTTT. The chain links TRBV10-3 to TRBJ2-3, with TRBD2 as a possible D gene (6 bases). Per the germline V gene, CDR1 is ENHRY and CDR2 is SYGVKD. Trimming cost V 6 bases and J 3 bases, with 16 bases left between them. The CDR3 length is 15 residues.

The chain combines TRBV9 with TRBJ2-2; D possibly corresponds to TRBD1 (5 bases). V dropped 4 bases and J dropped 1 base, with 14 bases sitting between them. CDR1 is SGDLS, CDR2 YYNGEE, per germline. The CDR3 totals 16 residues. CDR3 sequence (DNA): TGTGCCAGCAGCCCCCTAGTCAGGGAGAACACCGGGGAGCTGTTTTTT. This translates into CASSPLVRENTGELFF.

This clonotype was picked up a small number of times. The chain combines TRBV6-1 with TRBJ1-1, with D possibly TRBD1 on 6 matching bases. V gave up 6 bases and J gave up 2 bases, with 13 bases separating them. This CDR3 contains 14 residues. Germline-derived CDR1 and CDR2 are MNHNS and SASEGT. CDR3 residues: CASRMTGGNTEAFF. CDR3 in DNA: TGTGCCAGCAGAATGACAGGAGGAAACACTGAAGCTTTCTTT.

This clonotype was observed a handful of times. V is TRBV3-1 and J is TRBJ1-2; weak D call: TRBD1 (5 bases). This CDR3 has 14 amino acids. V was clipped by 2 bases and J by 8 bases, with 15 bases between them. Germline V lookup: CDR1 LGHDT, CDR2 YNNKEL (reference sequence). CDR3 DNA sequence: TGTGCCAGCAGCCAAAACACGCGGGGGAACGGCTACACCTTC. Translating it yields CASSQNTRGNGYTF.

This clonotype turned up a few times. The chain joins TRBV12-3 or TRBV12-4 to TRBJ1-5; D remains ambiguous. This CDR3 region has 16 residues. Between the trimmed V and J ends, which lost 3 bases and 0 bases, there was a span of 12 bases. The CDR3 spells CASSFRPSYSNQPQHF. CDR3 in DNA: TGTGCCAGCAGTTTTCGCCCTTCATATAGCAATCAGCCCCAGCATTTT.

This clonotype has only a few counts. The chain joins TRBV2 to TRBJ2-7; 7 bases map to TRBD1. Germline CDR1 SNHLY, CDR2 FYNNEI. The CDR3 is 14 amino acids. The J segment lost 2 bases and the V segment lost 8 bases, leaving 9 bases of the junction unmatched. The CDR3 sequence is CASSPGQATYEQYF. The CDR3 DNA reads TGTGCCAGCTCGCCCGGACAGGCGACCTACGAGCAGTACTTC.

The CDR3 region has the DNA TGTGCCAGCAGTTTAGGTCCGGTTAATGAAAAACTGTTTTTT. Translation: CASSLGPVNEKLFF. The chain employs TRBV12-3 or TRBV12-4 and TRBJ1-4; D is uncertain. V lost 1 base, J lost 4 bases, and 7 bases lay in between. CDR3 length: 14 amino acids.

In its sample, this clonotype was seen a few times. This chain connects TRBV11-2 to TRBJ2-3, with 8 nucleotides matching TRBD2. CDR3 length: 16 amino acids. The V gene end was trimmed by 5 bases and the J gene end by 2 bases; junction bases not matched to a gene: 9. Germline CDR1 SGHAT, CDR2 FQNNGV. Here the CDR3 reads CASSPRGGRITDTQYF. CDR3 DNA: TGTGCCAGCAGCCCGAGAGGCGGGAGGATCACAGATACGCAGTATTTT.

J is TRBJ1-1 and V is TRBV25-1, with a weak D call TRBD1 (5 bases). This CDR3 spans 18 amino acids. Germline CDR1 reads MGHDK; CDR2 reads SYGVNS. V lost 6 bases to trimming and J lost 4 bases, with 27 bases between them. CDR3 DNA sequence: TGTGCCAGCAGCGGATATCGGACCGCTCAGGGATTCAGCACTGAAGCTTTCTTT. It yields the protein CASSGYRTAQGFSTEAFF.